This is a list of T cell receptor beta chains from one sample in a study of T cell repertoires in cytomegalovirus infection. These receptors' antigens are unknown. Via MiXCR, TCRdb re-called the reads, giving one row per CDR3 protein. The sample contains fewer than 950,000 distinct CDR3 sequences, 32% of which appear only once. The sample here was cultured CD8+ T cells from PBMCs, taken from culture after CMV antigen stimulation. The receptors derive from a human donor in good health (CMV status not recorded). Some clones in this sample may be carry-over from other donors' samples. The CDR3 runs from the conserved cysteine through the conserved F or W. Each record gives: J gene, clone size, D gene, V gene, CDR3 protein, CDR3 DNA. The D gene is left open where the match is weak. Clone size is not always given. Where it is, it says once, few, many or a class for expanded clones.

j_gene: TRBJ1-2
abundance: few
d_gene: NA
v_gene: TRBV7-6
CDR3aa: CASSLTPGDYGYTF
CDR3nt: TGTGCCAGCAGCTTAACCCCGGGGGACTATGGCTACACCTTC

j_gene: TRBJ1-2
abundance: few
d_gene: TRBD1
v_gene: TRBV11-2
CDR3aa: CASSLASRSNGDSIHYGYTF
CDR3nt: TGTGCCAGCAGCTTAGCTAGTCGGTCAAATGGGGACAGCATCCACTATGGCTACACCTTC

j_gene: TRBJ2-1
abundance: NA
d_gene: NA
v_gene: TRBV27
CDR3aa: CASSNFNEQFF
CDR3nt: TGTGCCAGCAGCAATTTCAATGAGCAGTTCTTC

j_gene: TRBJ2-1
abundance: few
d_gene: TRBD2
v_gene: TRBV7-9
CDR3aa: CASSSSTSGLYNEQFF
CDR3nt: TGTGCCAGCAGCTCATCGACTAGCGGCCTTTACAATGAGCAGTTCTTC

j_gene: TRBJ2-3
abundance: few
d_gene: NA
v_gene: TRBV27
CDR3aa: CASSLSKTGRRADTQYF
CDR3nt: TGTGCCAGCAGTTTATCCAAGACGGGACGCCGGGCAGATACGCAGTATTTT

j_gene: TRBJ2-1
abundance: NA
d_gene: NA
v_gene: TRBV6-2/TRBV6-3
CDR3aa: CASSYSIGAGGNEQFF
CDR3nt: TGTGCCAGCAGTTACTCGATCGGGGCAGGGGGGAATGAGCAGTTCTTC

j_gene: TRBJ2-2
abundance: NA
d_gene: NA
v_gene: TRBV14
CDR3aa: CASSQVDTGELFF
CDR3nt: TGTGCCAGCAGCCAAGTCGACACCGGGGAGCTGTTTTTT

j_gene: TRBJ2-3
abundance: many
d_gene: NA
v_gene: TRBV7-6
CDR3aa: CASSLSGRYTDTQYF
CDR3nt: TGTGCCAGCAGCTTATCAGGGCGATACACAGATACGCAGTATTTT

j_gene: TRBJ1-1
abundance: NA
d_gene: NA
v_gene: TRBV19
CDR3aa: CASSLPFRVNTEAFF
CDR3nt: TGTGCCAGTAGTCTTCCTTTCCGGGTGAACACTGAAGCTTTCTTT

j_gene: TRBJ2-2
abundance: NA
d_gene: NA
v_gene: TRBV10-3
CDR3aa: CAIMEITNTGELFF
CDR3nt: TGTGCCATCATGGAGATCACGAACACCGGGGAGCTGTTTTTT

j_gene: TRBJ2-7
abundance: NA
d_gene: TRBD1
v_gene: TRBV6-1
CDR3aa: CASSAAVGQGYEQYF
CDR3nt: TGTGCCAGCAGTGCCGCAGTGGGACAGGGATACGAGCAGTACTTC

j_gene: TRBJ2-7
abundance: once
d_gene: TRBD2
v_gene: TRBV5-6
CDR3aa: CASSLILADSYEQYF
CDR3nt: TGTGCCAGCAGCTTAATACTAGCGGACTCCTACGAGCAGTACTTC

j_gene: TRBJ2-1
abundance: many
d_gene: NA
v_gene: TRBV6-1
CDR3aa: CASSGEQFF
CDR3nt: TGTGCCAGCAGTGGAGAGCAGTTCTTC

j_gene: TRBJ1-1
abundance: many
d_gene: NA
v_gene: TRBV7-2
CDR3aa: CASSLVGGSGGTEAFF
CDR3nt: TGTGCCAGCAGCTTAGTTGGAGGGTCGGGGGGAACTGAAGCTTTCTTT

j_gene: TRBJ1-1
abundance: few
d_gene: NA
v_gene: TRBV27
CDR3aa: CASSWIPSTEAFF
CDR3nt: TGTGCCAGCAGTTGGATACCTAGCACTGAAGCTTTCTTT

j_gene: TRBJ1-2
abundance: NA
d_gene: NA
v_gene: TRBV9
CDR3aa: CASSVLGSVGYTF
CDR3nt: TGTGCCAGCAGCGTCTTGGGTTCTGTGGGCTACACCTTC

j_gene: TRBJ2-1
abundance: once
d_gene: TRBD2
v_gene: TRBV12-3/TRBV12-4
CDR3aa: CASSLIAGATGYEQFF
CDR3nt: TGTGCCAGCAGTTTAATAGCGGGGGCCACCGGGTATGAGCAGTTCTTC

j_gene: TRBJ2-5
abundance: few
d_gene: TRBD2
v_gene: TRBV27
CDR3aa: CASKLAGLQETQYF
CDR3nt: TGTGCCAGCAAACTAGCGGGGCTCCAAGAGACCCAGTACTTC

j_gene: TRBJ2-3
abundance: NA
d_gene: NA
v_gene: TRBV7-4
CDR3aa: CATSLGRDTQYF
CDR3nt: TGTGCCACCAGCTTAGGACGGGATACGCAGTATTTT

j_gene: TRBJ2-1
abundance: many
d_gene: NA
v_gene: TRBV12-3/TRBV12-4
CDR3aa: CASSFGRIEQFF
CDR3nt: TGTGCCAGCAGTTTCGGTAGAATTGAGCAGTTCTTC

j_gene: TRBJ2-3
abundance: NA
d_gene: NA
v_gene: TRBV20-1
CDR3aa: CSALPGDTQYF
CDR3nt: TGCAGTGCCCTCCCTGGTGATACGCAGTATTTT

j_gene: TRBJ2-1
abundance: NA
d_gene: NA
v_gene: TRBV7-6
CDR3aa: CASTRPSYPKNEQFF
CDR3nt: TGTGCCAGCACTCGCCCGAGCTACCCAAAAAATGAGCAGTTCTTC

j_gene: TRBJ2-2
abundance: NA
d_gene: NA
v_gene: TRBV12-3/TRBV12-4
CDR3aa: CASSLFETPGELFF
CDR3nt: TGTGCCAGCAGTTTGTTTGAGACTCCCGGGGAGCTGTTTTTT

j_gene: TRBJ1-4
abundance: many
d_gene: NA
v_gene: TRBV27
CDR3aa: CASSTNPVTNEKLFF
CDR3nt: TGTGCCAGCAGTACCAATCCAGTGACTAATGAAAAACTGTTTTTT

j_gene: TRBJ2-3
abundance: many
d_gene: TRBD2
v_gene: TRBV7-2
CDR3aa: CASSLAAGGLSISRDTQYF
CDR3nt: TGTGCCAGCAGCTTAGCGGCGGGGGGACTATCTATATCTAGGGATACGCAGTATTTT

j_gene: TRBJ1-5
abundance: many
d_gene: NA
v_gene: TRBV12-3/TRBV12-4
CDR3aa: CASRLGVSNQPQHF
CDR3nt: TGTGCCAGCAGGTTGGGGGTTAGCAATCAGCCCCAGCATTTT

j_gene: TRBJ1-1
abundance: NA
d_gene: TRBD1
v_gene: TRBV5-4
CDR3aa: CASRQGPGTEAFF
CDR3nt: TGTGCCAGCAGACAGGGGCCAGGCACTGAAGCTTTCTTT

j_gene: TRBJ1-2
abundance: NA
d_gene: NA
v_gene: TRBV19
CDR3aa: CVSSSQGSPYGYTF
CDR3nt: TGTGTCAGTAGTTCTCAGGGGAGTCCCTATGGCTACACCTTC

j_gene: TRBJ2-1
abundance: NA
d_gene: NA
v_gene: TRBV19
CDR3aa: CASRVGLNEQFF
CDR3nt: TGTGCCAGTAGGGTAGGGTTAAATGAGCAGTTCTTC